These 15 T cell receptor beta chains were sequenced from one sample in a study of early T cells in non-severe SARS-CoV-2 infection. One entry per CDR3 protein, called by TCRdb with MiXCR from the 5' RACE reads. The sample has 40,000 to 45,000 distinct CDR3 sequences, under 13% seen once. Specimen: whole blood. These receptors were taken from an adult who was a healthcare worker with PCR-confirmed SARS-CoV-2 infection or an uninfected control (not recorded which).

This clonotype was counted at least ten times. V is TRBV11-2 and J is TRBJ2-4; D may be TRBD1 or TRBD2 (6 bases each). Trimming left V 6 bases short and J 6 bases short, with 15 bases between. The CDR3 is 14 amino acids. Germline V CDR1 and CDR2: SGHAT, FQNNGV. The CDR3 protein is CASRGGPQGNIQYF. CDR3 nucleotide sequence: TGTGCCAGCAGGGGGGGCCCGCAAGGAAACATTCAGTACTTC.

The gene calls are TRBV7-2 and TRBJ2-2, with a possible D match to TRBD2 (5 bases). Germline V CDR1 and CDR2: SGHTA, FQGNSA. The CDR3 is 14 amino acids. V gave up 8 bases and J gave up 4 bases, with 14 bases separating them. Written as DNA, the CDR3 is TGTGCCAGCGGCGGTTCCCTAGCCACCGGGGAGCTGTTTTTT. This encodes CASGGSLATGELFF. The complete variable domain, with remaining parts taken from reference TRBV7-2 and TRBJ2-2, reads GAGVSQSPSNKVTEKGKDVELRCDPISGHTALYWYRQSLGQGLEFLIYFQGNSAPDKSGLPSDRFSAERTGGSVSTLTIQRTQQEDSAVYLCASGGSLATGELFFGEGSRLTVL.

Of note for this clonotype: One end of the junction fails to match germline, which may point to a read error. The chain joins TRBV7-7 to TRBJ2-1; 11 bases fit TRBD2. In germline, CDR1 is SSHAT, CDR2 FNYEAQ (reference sequence). The CDR3 length is 15 residues. CDR3 bases: TGTGCTAGCAACCCGATAGCGGGGGGGCCGGGTGAGCAGTTCTTC. This codes for CASNPIAGGPGEQFF.

This clonotype turned up a few times. The chain is built from TRBV9 and TRBJ2-2, with D perhaps given as TRBD1 or TRBD2 (6 bases each). Germline CDR1 is SGDLS and CDR2 is YYNGEE. The CDR3 is 18 amino acids. Trimming removed 6 bases from V and 3 bases from J, with 24 bases in between. CDR3 loop: CASNDMSGIGGHTGELFF. Written as DNA, the CDR3 is TGTGCCAGCAACGACATGTCGGGCATAGGGGGGCACACCGGGGAGCTGTTTTTT. The full variable domain, rest sourced from reference TRBV9 and TRBJ2-2, is DSGVTQTPKHLITATGQRVTLRCSPRSGDLSVYWYQQSLDQGLQFLIQYYNGEERAKGNILERFSAQQFPDLHSELNLSSLELGDSALYFCASNDMSGIGGHTGELFFGEGSRLTVL.

The genes are TRBV10-3 and TRBJ1-2; 8 nucleotides line up with TRBD1. V trimming: 4 bases; J trimming: 2 bases; junction bases outside the gene matches: 6. Germline V gene lookup returns CDR1 ENHRY and CDR2 SYGVKD. The CDR3 is 15 amino acids. The chain's CDR3 is CAISVLGQGNYGYTF. CDR3 sequence (DNA): TGTGCCATCAGTGTTCTAGGACAGGGCAACTATGGCTACACCTTC.

Relative to its sample, this clonotype is medium-sized (0.01 to 0.1%). V is TRBV6-2 or TRBV6-3 and J is TRBJ2-7; D remains ambiguous. V was clipped by 2 bases and J by 3 bases, with 14 bases between them. The germline CDR1 and CDR2 sequences are MNHEY and SVGEGT. The CDR3 loop spans 15 amino acids. DNA for the CDR3: TGTGCCAGCAGTTACAACGAACCACATGACTACGAGCAGTACTTC. Translating gives CASSYNEPHDYEQYF.

This clonotype was seen repeatedly, ten times or more. The chain is built from TRBV12-5 and TRBJ2-2; D possibly corresponds to TRBD1 (6 bases). The CDR3 sequence is 13 residues long. V gave up 2 bases and J gave up 8 bases, with 9 bases separating them. The germline CDR1 and CDR2 sequences are LGHNT and FRNRAP. The CDR3 DNA reads as TGTGCTAGTGGTTTGCCACAGGGAGGGGAGCTGTTTTTT. It encodes CASGLPQGGELFF. The variable domain in full, with the rest retrieved from reference TRBV12-5 and TRBJ2-2, is DARVTQTPRHKVTEMGQEVTMRCQPILGHNTVFWYRQTMMQGLELLAYFRNRAPLDDSGMPKDRFSAEMPDATLATLKIQPSEPRDSAVYFCASGLPQGGELFFGEGSRLTVL.

This clonotype was counted many times. The chain links TRBV11-1 to TRBJ2-2; no clear D gene. The CDR3 is 11 amino acids. V lost 4 bases to trimming and J lost 10 bases, with 7 bases between them. Germline lookup yields CDR1 SGHAT and CDR2 FQDESV (reference sequence). CDR3 nucleotide sequence: TGTGCCAGCAGCTCAGCCGAGGAGCTGTTTTTT. Its translation: CASSSAEELFF.

This clonotype was detected ten times or more. The chain has TRBV7-3 and TRBJ1-5; TRBD1 is a possible D gene (6 bases). The germline CDR1 and CDR2 sequences are SGHTA and FQGTGA. The CDR3 totals 15 residues. V lost 0 bases to trimming and J lost 8 bases, with 14 bases between them. The CDR3 region is CASSLTGGQFEPQHF. The DNA of the CDR3 is TGTGCCAGCAGCTTAACAGGCGGACAGTTTGAGCCCCAGCATTTT.

This chain uses TRBV6-5 with TRBJ2-1; 7 nucleotides agree with TRBD2. Trimming at V came to 6 bases and at J to 10 bases, leaving 12 bases not matched to a gene. The CDR3 runs to 14 residues. Germline V CDR1 and CDR2: MNHEY, SVGAGI. The CDR3 sequence is CASRGSGVAREQFF. The CDR3 DNA follows: TGTGCCAGCAGGGGAAGCGGGGTCGCCAGGGAGCAGTTCTTC.

The chain carries TRBV4-3 and TRBJ2-1; D not certain. CDR1 LGHNA and CDR2 YSLEER come from the germline V gene. V shed 0 bases and J shed 7 bases, with 7 bases lying between them. The CDR3 has 13 residues. For the CDR3, the DNA is TGCGCCAGCAGCCAAGATATCCCGAATGAGCAGTTCTTC. Translating it yields CASSQDIPNEQFF.

This clonotype was seen many times. V gene TRBV20-1 combines with J gene TRBJ2-4; 7 bases agree with TRBD1. Germline V gene lookup returns CDR1 DFQATT and CDR2 SNEGSKA (reference sequence). This CDR3 spans 15 amino acids. V shed 5 bases, J shed 0 bases, and the junction held 7 bases outside the gene matches. The CDR3 sequence: CSAPRDSLAKNIQYF. As DNA, the CDR3 is TGCAGTGCTCCCCGGGACAGTCTAGCCAAAAACATTCAGTACTTC.

The CDR3 region is CSAQTSGGAHEQFF. In DNA, the CDR3 is TGCAGCGCCCAGACTAGCGGGGGGGCCCATGAGCAGTTCTTC. This chain connects TRBV29-1 to TRBJ2-1, with 14 positions matching TRBD2. Per germline, CDR1 SQVTM and CDR2 ANQGSEA. The CDR3 contains 14 residues. J gave up 8 bases and V 7 bases, and 7 bases lay outside the gene matches.

This clonotype was found a few times. The chain employs TRBV29-1 and TRBJ2-7; D is uncertain. CDR1 SQVTM and CDR2 ANQGSEA come from the germline V gene. Trimming removed 7 bases at V and 3 bases at J, with 13 bases between. This CDR3 region has 12 residues. The CDR3 is CSDPSKDYEQYF. CDR3 DNA sequence: TGCAGCGACCCCTCCAAGGACTACGAGCAGTACTTC.

This clonotype was seen repeatedly, ten times or more. The chain uses TRBV11-2 and TRBJ2-5, with a tentative D call TRBD2 (6 bases). CDR1 and CDR2 (germline): SGHAT, FQNNGV. CDR3 length: 15 residues. Trimming shortened V by 0 bases and J by 5 bases, and 13 bases separated the two germline ends. Here the CDR3 DNA reads TGTGCCAGCAGCTTAGATCGGCGGGGTGGGGAGACCCAGTACTTC. Amino acid sequence: CASSLDRRGGETQYF.